The 18 T cell receptor beta chains reported below all come from one sample, sequenced in a study of blood T cell repertoires in COVID-19 (dated by TCRdb to about 2020). Library preparation employed the immunoSEQ multiplex PCR assay. The table was pulled from immuneACCESS by TCRdb, which kept in-frame rearrangements only. Such tables lose some clones; where checked, under half of the loss comes from unresolved V genes, and the rest has no known cause. The sample has 250,000 to 350,000 clones on record, approximately 90% of them singletons. The ten top clones hold about 3% of the sample. Material for sequencing was peripheral blood. The receptors were gathered from a woman aged 30 to 39 with active or convalescent COVID-19.

DNA of the CDR3: TGCGCCAGCAGTCCTGACAGGGGACCAACTAATGAAAAACTGTTTTTT. Translating it yields CASSPDRGPTNEKLFF. The chain links TRBV5-1 to TRBJ1-4; 8 nucleotides align to TRBD1. After removal of 5 bases from V and 0 bases from J, the junction contained 6 bases not matched to a gene. Germline values: CDR1 SGHRS, CDR2 YFSETQ. The CDR3 extends over 16 amino acids.

This clone was observed a single time. The rearrangement joins TRBV10-2 to TRBJ2-7; 8 bases fit TRBD2. Germline CDR1 is WSHSY and CDR2 is SAAADI. The junction had 15 bases not matched to a gene; V was cut back by 2 bases and J by 3 bases. The CDR3 is made up of 18 amino acids. DNA for the CDR3: TGCGCCAGCAGTGAGCCGCGGGGGGCCACAAATAAGTACTACGAGCAGTACTTC. This codes for CASSEPRGATNKYYEQYF.

The chain is built from TRBV30 and TRBJ2-7; D is possibly TRBD2 (5 bases). The CDR3 runs to 13 residues. V was clipped by 0 bases and J by 7 bases, with 13 bases between them. Per the germline V gene, CDR1 is GTSNPN and CDR2 is SVGIG (reference sequence). The CDR3 reads CAWSVVRAGEQYF. The CDR3, as DNA: TGTGCCTGGAGTGTAGTGAGGGCCGGAGAGCAGTACTTC.

The V gene is TRBV2, the J gene TRBJ2-3; D might be TRBD1 (8 bases). The CDR3 covers 14 residues. Per germline, CDR1 SNHLY and CDR2 FYNNEI. Trimming removed 6 bases from V and 5 bases from J, with 15 bases in between. The chain's CDR3 is CASSLQGGEDTQYF. As DNA, the CDR3 is TGTGCCAGCAGCTTACAGGGGGGGGAAGATACGCAGTATTTT.

The rearrangement links TRBV19 to TRBJ1-5, with D possibly matching TRBD1 (5 bases). V lost 3 bases and J 6 bases, leaving 12 bases between the germline ends. Per germline, CDR1 LNHDA and CDR2 SQIVND (reference sequence). This CDR3 contains 14 residues. The CDR3 sequence is CASSIGHSPQPQHF. Here the CDR3 DNA reads TGTGCCAGTAGTATCGGACATTCACCTCAGCCCCAGCATTTT.

V usage is TRBV6-5 and J usage is TRBJ1-2; D uncertain. Trimming stripped 4 bases from V and 5 bases from J, with 11 bases between. Germline assignment: CDR1 MNHEY and CDR2 SVGAGI. The CDR3 contains 13 residues. This CDR3 reads CASSSVAQYGYTF. The CDR3 DNA reads TGTGCCAGCAGTTCCGTTGCCCAGTATGGCTACACCTTC.

This chain links TRBV15 with TRBJ2-7; weak D call: TRBD1 (5 bases). The germline V and J ends were trimmed by 0 bases and 3 bases, with 12 bases remaining between them. This CDR3 is built from 15 residues. CDR1 is LNHNV, CDR2 YYDKDF, per germline (reference sequence). CDR3 in DNA: TGTGCCACCAGCAGAGACAGGGTAGTAAACTACGAGCAGTACTTC. It encodes CATSRDRVVNYEQYF.

J is TRBJ1-5 and V is TRBV18; D is possibly TRBD1 (6 bases). Germline CDR1 and CDR2: KGHSH and LQKENI. This CDR3 is built from 15 residues. With 6 bases removed from V and 0 bases from J, the gap between germline ends came to 12 bases. CDR3 loop: CASSPQGISNQPQHF. The CDR3 DNA sequence: TGTGCCAGCTCGCCCCAGGGGATTAGCAATCAGCCCCAGCATTTT.

This chain uses TRBV12-3 or TRBV12-4 with TRBJ1-3; D gene uncertain. V lost 4 bases and J lost 0, with 4 bases in between. This CDR3 region has 13 residues. The CDR3 bases are TGTGCCAGCAGTTCTTACTCTGGAAACACCATATATTTT. It codes for CASSSYSGNTIYF.

The V call is TRBV20-1, the J call TRBJ2-5; D not resolved. The CDR3 sequence is 11 residues long. V was trimmed by 6 bases and J by 2 bases, leaving 7 bases between them. Germline loops: CDR1 DFQATT, CDR2 SNEGSKA (reference sequence). The CDR3 coding sequence is TGCAGTGCAAAATATCAAGAGACCCAGTACTTC. As protein: CSAKYQETQYF.

The chain is built from TRBV27 and TRBJ1-4, with D unclear. Looked up from germline, CDR1 is MNHEY and CDR2 is SMNVEV (reference sequence). V lost 3 bases, J lost 10 bases, and 15 bases lay in between. The CDR3 has 14 amino acids. As DNA, the CDR3 is TGTGCCAGCAGTTTTTCCCAATCTTCCGGAAAACTGTTTTTT. Translation: CASSFSQSSGKLFF.

On this clone itself: The junction departs from germline at one end; a sequencing error may be responsible. The V and J genes are TRBV3-1 (or the pseudogene TRBV3-2) and TRBJ1-1; no clear D gene. The CDR3 extends over 14 amino acids. The V gene's germline CDR1 is LGHDT and CDR2 YNNKEL (reference sequence). The CDR3, as DNA: TGTGCCAGCAGCCAAGTGGAGAGGAACGCTGAAGCTTTCTTT. It encodes CASSQVERNAEAFF.

The chain recombines TRBV19 with TRBJ1-1; tentatively, D is TRBD1 (6 bases). Germline loops: CDR1 LNHDA, CDR2 SQIVND (reference sequence). The CDR3 length is 13 residues. V dropped 3 bases and J dropped 6 bases, with 11 bases sitting between them. The CDR3 nucleotides read TGTGCCAGTAGTATGGGCAGGGGATCTGAAGCTTTCTTT. Translated, it gives CASSMGRGSEAFF. The complete variable domain, with remaining parts taken from reference TRBV19 and TRBJ1-1, reads DGGITQSPKYLFRKEGQNVTLSCEQNLNHDAMYWYRQDPGQGLRLIYYSQIVNDFQKGDIAEGYSVSREKKESFPLTVTSAQKNPTAFYLCASSMGRGSEAFFGQGTRLTVV.

A single count supports this clone. This chain joins TRBV5-4 and TRBJ1-6; weak D call: TRBD1 (6 bases). CDR1 is SGHNT, CDR2 YYREEE, per germline (reference sequence). The CDR3 sequence is 13 residues long. V dropped 4 bases and J dropped 10 bases, with 12 bases sitting between them. This CDR3 reads CASSITGNSPLHF. The DNA for the CDR3 is TGTGCCAGCAGCATTACAGGGAACTCACCCCTCCACTTT.

This clone was seen just once. The chain carries TRBV27 and TRBJ2-7; the D is unclear. Germline V gene sequence: CDR1 MNHEY, CDR2 SMNVEV (reference sequence). CDR3 size: 12 residues. The V end was cut by 8 bases, the J end by 1 base, with 9 bases between. This CDR3 is CASGGRSYEQYF. As DNA, the CDR3 is TGTGCCAGCGGCGGCAGATCCTACGAGCAGTACTTC.

Comments on this clone: Other DNA sequences in the same sample also yield this CDR3. V is TRBV5-1 and J is TRBJ1-2; D perhaps matches TRBD1 (5 bases). Germline CDR1 is SGHRS and CDR2 is YFSETQ. The V end was cut by 0 bases, the J end by 5 bases, with 5 bases between. The CDR3 contains 12 residues. The CDR3 here is CASSLAGYGYTF. In DNA form, the CDR3 reads TGCGCCAGCAGCTTGGCAGGGTATGGCTACACCTTC.

Written as DNA, the CDR3 is TGTGCCAGCAGTTCCGAGGGTATCGGAAACACCATATATTTT. This encodes CASSSEGIGNTIYF. The chain uses TRBV28 and TRBJ1-3; D ambiguous. V dropped 4 bases and J dropped 4 bases, with 11 bases sitting between them. CDR1 and CDR2 from the germline V gene are MDHEN and SYDVKM. The CDR3 runs to 14 residues.

This chain joins TRBV7-3 and TRBJ2-5; D perhaps matches TRBD2 (6 bases). CDR1 and CDR2 from the germline V gene are SGHTA and FQGTGA. Between the trimmed V and J ends, which lost 3 bases and 7 bases, there was a span of 15 bases. This CDR3 has 14 residues. CDR3 bases: TGTGCCAGCAGCTTTCAGGGACTTGGAGGGACCCAGTACTTC. Protein sequence: CASSFQGLGGTQYF.